The entry that follows covers one T cell receptor (beta chain) sequence. The entry originates in a study of blood T cell repertoires in COVID-19. Clones were read by immunoSEQ multiplex PCR, and TCRdb kept only the in-frame ones, dropping some. The table lists 150,000 to 200,000 clones, roughly 85% of them singletons, with roughly 28% in the top ten. This TCR derives from a woman aged 65 to 85 with acute or convalescent COVID-19. Sequenced material: peripheral blood.

CDR3 sequence reads: CASSVGQTFQGGYTF. CDR3 in DNA: TGTGCCAGCAGCGTAGGCCAGACATTCCAGGGGGGCTACACCTTC. The chain employs TRBV9 and TRBJ1-2, with D possibly being TRBD1 (6 bases). V lost 0 bases to trimming and J lost 8 bases, with 17 bases between them. This CDR3 has 15 residues. Germline CDR1 and CDR2: SGDLS and YYNGEE.